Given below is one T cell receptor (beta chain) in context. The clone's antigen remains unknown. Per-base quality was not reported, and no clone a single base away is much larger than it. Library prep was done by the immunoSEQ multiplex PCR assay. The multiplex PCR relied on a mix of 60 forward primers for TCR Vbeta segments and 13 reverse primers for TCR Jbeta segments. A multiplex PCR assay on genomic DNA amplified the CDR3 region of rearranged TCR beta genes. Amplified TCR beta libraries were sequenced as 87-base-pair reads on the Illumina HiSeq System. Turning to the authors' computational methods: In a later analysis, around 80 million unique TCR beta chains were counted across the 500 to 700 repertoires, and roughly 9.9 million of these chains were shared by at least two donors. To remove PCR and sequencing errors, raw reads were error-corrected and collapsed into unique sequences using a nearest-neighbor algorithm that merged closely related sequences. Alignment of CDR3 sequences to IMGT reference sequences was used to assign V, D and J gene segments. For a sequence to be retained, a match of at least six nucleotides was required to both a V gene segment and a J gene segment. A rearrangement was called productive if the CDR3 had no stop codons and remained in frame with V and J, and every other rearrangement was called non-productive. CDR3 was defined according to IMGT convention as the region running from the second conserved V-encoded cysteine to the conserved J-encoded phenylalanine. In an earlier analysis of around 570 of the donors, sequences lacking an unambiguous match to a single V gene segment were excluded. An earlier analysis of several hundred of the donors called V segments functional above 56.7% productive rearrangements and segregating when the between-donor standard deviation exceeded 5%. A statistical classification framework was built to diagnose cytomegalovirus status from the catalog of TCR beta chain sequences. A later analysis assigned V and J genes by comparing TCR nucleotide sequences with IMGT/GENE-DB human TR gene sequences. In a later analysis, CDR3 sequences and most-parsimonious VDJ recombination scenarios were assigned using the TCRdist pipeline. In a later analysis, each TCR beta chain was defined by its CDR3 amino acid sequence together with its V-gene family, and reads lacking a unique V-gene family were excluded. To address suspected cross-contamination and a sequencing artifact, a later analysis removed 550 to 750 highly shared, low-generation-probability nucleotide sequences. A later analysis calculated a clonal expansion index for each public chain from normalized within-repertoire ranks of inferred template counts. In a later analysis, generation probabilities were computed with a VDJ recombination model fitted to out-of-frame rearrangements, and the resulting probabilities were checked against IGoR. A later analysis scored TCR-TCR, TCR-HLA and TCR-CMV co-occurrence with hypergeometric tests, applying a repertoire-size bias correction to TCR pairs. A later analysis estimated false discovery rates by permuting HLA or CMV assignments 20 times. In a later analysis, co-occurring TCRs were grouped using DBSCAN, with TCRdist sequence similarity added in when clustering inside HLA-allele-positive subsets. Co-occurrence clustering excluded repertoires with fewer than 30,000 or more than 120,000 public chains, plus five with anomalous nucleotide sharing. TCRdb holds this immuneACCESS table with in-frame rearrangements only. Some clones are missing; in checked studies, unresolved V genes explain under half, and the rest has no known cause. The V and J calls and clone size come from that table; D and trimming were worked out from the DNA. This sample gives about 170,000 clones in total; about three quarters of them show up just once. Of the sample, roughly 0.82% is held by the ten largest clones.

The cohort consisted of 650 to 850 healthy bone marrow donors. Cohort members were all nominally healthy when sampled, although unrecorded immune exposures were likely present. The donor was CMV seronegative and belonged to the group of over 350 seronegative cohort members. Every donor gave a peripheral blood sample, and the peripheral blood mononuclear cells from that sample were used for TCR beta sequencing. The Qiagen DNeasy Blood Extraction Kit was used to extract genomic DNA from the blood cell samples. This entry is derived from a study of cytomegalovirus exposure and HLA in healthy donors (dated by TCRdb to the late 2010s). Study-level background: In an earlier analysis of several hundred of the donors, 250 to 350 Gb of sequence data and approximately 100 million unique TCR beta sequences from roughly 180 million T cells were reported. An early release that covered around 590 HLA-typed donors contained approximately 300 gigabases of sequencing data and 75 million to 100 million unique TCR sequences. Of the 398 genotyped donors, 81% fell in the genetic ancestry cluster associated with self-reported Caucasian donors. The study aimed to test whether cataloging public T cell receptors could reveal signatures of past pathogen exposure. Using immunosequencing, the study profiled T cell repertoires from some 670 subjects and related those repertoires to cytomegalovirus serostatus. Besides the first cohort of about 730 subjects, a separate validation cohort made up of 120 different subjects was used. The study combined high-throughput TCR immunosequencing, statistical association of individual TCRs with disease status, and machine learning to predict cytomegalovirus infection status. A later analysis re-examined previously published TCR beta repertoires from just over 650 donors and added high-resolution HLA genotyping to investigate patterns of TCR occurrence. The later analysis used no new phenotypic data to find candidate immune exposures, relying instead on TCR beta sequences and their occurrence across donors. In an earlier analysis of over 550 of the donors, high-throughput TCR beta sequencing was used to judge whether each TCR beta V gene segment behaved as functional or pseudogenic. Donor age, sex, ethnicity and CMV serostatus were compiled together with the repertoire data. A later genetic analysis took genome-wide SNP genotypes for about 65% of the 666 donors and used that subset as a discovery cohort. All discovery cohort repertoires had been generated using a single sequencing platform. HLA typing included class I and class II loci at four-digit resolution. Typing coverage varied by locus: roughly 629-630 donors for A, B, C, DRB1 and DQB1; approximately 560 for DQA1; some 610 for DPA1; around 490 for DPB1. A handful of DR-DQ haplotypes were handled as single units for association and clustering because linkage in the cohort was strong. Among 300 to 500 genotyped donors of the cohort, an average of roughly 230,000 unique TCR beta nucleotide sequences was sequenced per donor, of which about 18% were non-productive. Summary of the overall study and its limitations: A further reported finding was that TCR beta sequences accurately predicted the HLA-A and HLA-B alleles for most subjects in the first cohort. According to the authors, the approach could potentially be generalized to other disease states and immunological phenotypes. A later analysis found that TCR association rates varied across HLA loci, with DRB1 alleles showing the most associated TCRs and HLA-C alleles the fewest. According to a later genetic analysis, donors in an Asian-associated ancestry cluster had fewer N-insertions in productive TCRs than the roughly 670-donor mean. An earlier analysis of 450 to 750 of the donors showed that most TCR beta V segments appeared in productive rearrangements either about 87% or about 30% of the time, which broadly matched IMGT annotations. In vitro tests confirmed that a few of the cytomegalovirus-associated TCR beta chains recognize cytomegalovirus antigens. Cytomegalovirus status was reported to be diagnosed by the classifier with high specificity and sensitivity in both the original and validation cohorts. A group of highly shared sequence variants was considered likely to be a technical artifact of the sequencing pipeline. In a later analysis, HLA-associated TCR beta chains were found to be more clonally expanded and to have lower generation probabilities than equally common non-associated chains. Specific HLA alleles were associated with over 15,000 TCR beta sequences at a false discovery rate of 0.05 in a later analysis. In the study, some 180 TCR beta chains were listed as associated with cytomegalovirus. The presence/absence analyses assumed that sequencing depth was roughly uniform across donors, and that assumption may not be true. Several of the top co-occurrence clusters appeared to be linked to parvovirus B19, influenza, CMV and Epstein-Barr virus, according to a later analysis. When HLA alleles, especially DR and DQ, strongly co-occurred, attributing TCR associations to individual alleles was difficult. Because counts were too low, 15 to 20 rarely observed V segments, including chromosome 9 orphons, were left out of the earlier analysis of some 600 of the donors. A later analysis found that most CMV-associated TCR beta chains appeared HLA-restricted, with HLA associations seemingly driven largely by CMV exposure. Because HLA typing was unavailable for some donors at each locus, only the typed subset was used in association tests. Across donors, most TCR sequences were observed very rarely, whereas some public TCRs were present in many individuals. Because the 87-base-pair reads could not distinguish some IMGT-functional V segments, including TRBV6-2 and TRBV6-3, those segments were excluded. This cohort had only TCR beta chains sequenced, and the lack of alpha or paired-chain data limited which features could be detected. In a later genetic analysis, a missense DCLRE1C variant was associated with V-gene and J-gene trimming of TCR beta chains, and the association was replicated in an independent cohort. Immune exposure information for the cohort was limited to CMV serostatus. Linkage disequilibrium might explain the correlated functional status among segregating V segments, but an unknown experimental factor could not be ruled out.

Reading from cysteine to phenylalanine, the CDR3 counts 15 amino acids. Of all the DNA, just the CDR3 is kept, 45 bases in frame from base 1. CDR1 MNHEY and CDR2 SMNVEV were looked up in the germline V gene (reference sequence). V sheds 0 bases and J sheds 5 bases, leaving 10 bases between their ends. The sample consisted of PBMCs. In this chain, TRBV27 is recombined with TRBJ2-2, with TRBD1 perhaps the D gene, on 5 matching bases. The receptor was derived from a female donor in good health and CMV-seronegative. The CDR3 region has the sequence CASSLSPGLTGELFF. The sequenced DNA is TGTGCCAGCAGTTTATCGCCAGGGTTAACCGGGGAGCTGTTTTTT.